The clone carrying this TCR beta chain was seen only once. The data originate from a study of blood T cell repertoires in COVID-19. Across the study: Samples of COVID-19 (acute and convalescent) were obtained from the United States, Italy and Spain. T cells, B-cell-depleted T cells, or PBMCs provided the cDNA or gDNA that served as material.

In the original analysis: Scientists estimated how many nucleated cells there were by amplifying reference gene primers. The method was immunoSEQ multiplex PCR; TCRdb's version includes in-frame clones alone and lacks a portion of them. The DNA was the basis for D and trimming; V, J and clone size are from that table. Of about 94,000 clones in the sample, 80% to 85% were seen once. CDR3 size: 20 residues. Losses at the gene ends were 2 bases for V and 5 bases for J; bases not matched to a gene: 20. CDR1 and CDR2 (germline): MNHEY, SVGEGT. The sequence was obtained from a man aged 55 to 70 with acute or convalescent COVID-19. The sequenced sample was peripheral blood. The chain is built from TRBV6-2 or TRBV6-3 and TRBJ1-1; 10 positions agree with TRBD1. The CDR3 bases are TGTGCCAGCAGTTACAAGCTTCTTAGGGACAGGGGACGTAGTTCGACTGAAGCTTTCTTT. It codes for CASSYKLLRDRGRSSTEAFF.